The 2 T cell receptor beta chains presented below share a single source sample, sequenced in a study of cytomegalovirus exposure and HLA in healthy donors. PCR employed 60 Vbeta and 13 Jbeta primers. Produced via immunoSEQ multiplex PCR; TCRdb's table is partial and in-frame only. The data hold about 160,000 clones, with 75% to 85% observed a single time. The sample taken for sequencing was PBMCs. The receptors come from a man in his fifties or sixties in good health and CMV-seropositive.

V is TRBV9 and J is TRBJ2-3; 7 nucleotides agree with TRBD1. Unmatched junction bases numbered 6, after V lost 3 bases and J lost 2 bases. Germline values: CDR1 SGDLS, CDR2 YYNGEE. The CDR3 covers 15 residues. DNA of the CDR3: TGTGCCAGCAGCGATGGGACAGCCTCCACAGATACGCAGTATTTT. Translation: CASSDGTASTDTQYF. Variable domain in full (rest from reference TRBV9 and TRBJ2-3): DSGVTQTPKHLITATGQRVTLRCSPRSGDLSVYWYQQSLDQGLQFLIQYYNGEERAKGNILERFSAQQFPDLHSELNLSSLELGDSALYFCASSDGTASTDTQYFGPGTRLTVL.

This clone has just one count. Written as DNA, the CDR3 is TGTGCCAGCAGCGGGTCCCCGGGGTCACCCCTCCACTTT. Translation gives CASSGSPGSPLHF. This chain joins TRBV9 and TRBJ1-6; no definite D call. V lost 3 bases and J lost 10, with 11 bases in between. The CDR3 has 13 amino acids. CDR1 is SGDLS, CDR2 YYNGEE, per germline.